This is a list of T cell receptor beta chains from one sample in a study of blood T cell repertoires in COVID-19. Repertoires were generated with immunoSEQ multiplex PCR, while TCRdb's copy carries only in-frame clones and drops some. Found here are 180,000 or so clones, 84% of them singletons; the top ten hold approximately 2.4%. The material sequenced was peripheral blood. All receptors come from a human donor with acute or convalescent COVID-19. The donor label of this sample is uncertain. Both conserved end residues are part of each CDR3. Fields, in order: J gene, V gene, clone size, D gene, CDR3 length, CDR3 DNA, CDR3 protein. A D gene is named only where the DNA matches it firmly. Clone sizes are given selectively: once, few, many, or a class where the clone is expanded.

j_gene: TRBJ2-3; v_gene: TRBV12-3/TRBV12-4; abundance: .; d_gene: .; len: 13; CDR3nt: TGTGCCAGCAGTTTGTGGGGGGCAGATACGCAGTATTTT; CDR3aa: CASSLWGADTQYF
j_gene: TRBJ2-5; v_gene: TRBV2; abundance: .; d_gene: TRBD2; len: 14; CDR3nt: TGTGCCAGCAGGCCGGGACTAGCCTTAGAGACCCAGTACTTC; CDR3aa: CASRPGLALETQYF
j_gene: TRBJ2-1; v_gene: TRBV5-1; abundance: few; d_gene: TRBD2; len: 15; CDR3nt: TGCGCCAGCAGCGGAATACTAGCGGCAGGCAATGAGCAGTTCTTC; CDR3aa: CASSGILAAGNEQFF
j_gene: TRBJ2-7; v_gene: TRBV18; abundance: .; d_gene: TRBD2; len: 15; CDR3nt: TGTGCCAGCTCACCACCGGCGGGGGGCGCAGACGAGCAGTACTTC; CDR3aa: CASSPPAGGADEQYF
j_gene: TRBJ2-5; v_gene: TRBV2; abundance: .; d_gene: TRBD2; len: 15; CDR3nt: TGTGCCAGCAGTGAACGGATCGGGGGGGCAGAGACCCAGTACTTC; CDR3aa: CASSERIGGAETQYF
j_gene: TRBJ1-1; v_gene: TRBV5-5; abundance: few; d_gene: .; len: 12; CDR3nt: TGTGCCAGCAGCTTTGCACTGACTGAAGCTTTCTTT; CDR3aa: CASSFALTEAFF
j_gene: TRBJ2-1; v_gene: TRBV29-1; abundance: .; d_gene: TRBD2; len: 14; CDR3nt: TGCAGCGTGGGATCGACTAGCGGGAGGGGCGAGCAGTTCTTC; CDR3aa: CSVGSTSGRGEQFF
j_gene: TRBJ2-2; v_gene: TRBV4-2; abundance: few; d_gene: TRBD2; len: 17; CDR3nt: TGTGCCAGCAGCCCCGACGGGCTAGCGGGGGACACCGGGGAGCTGTTTTTT; CDR3aa: CASSPDGLAGDTGELFF
j_gene: TRBJ2-5; v_gene: TRBV28; abundance: .; d_gene: .; len: 16; CDR3nt: TGTGCCAGCAGGTCCCCAAGCAGGGGACGCCAAGAGACCCAGTACTTC; CDR3aa: CASRSPSRGRQETQYF
j_gene: TRBJ1-1; v_gene: TRBV5-1; abundance: .; d_gene: .; len: 13; CDR3nt: TGCGCCAGCAGGGGGGGGCGAAGGACTGAAGCTTTCTTT; CDR3aa: CASRGGRRTEAFF
j_gene: TRBJ2-7; v_gene: TRBV6-5; abundance: once; d_gene: TRBD2; len: 15; CDR3nt: TGTGCCAGCAGTTACTCGACTAGCCCCCTCTACGAGCAGTACTTC; CDR3aa: CASSYSTSPLYEQYF
j_gene: TRBJ1-2; v_gene: TRBV28; abundance: .; d_gene: .; len: 16; CDR3nt: TGTGCCAGCAAAATACAGGGTAGGATTGATAACTATGGCTACACCTTC; CDR3aa: CASKIQGRIDNYGYTF
j_gene: TRBJ2-5; v_gene: TRBV19; abundance: .; d_gene: .; len: 15; CDR3nt: TGTGCCAGTAGGATGACAGGAGTTGAGGTGGAGACCCAGTACTTC; CDR3aa: CASRMTGVEVETQYF
j_gene: TRBJ2-3; v_gene: TRBV7-3; abundance: .; d_gene: TRBD2; len: 19; CDR3nt: TGTGCCAGCAGCTTAAAAAGTGGGACTAGCGGGAAGTGGACAGATACGCAGTATTTT; CDR3aa: CASSLKSGTSGKWTDTQYF
j_gene: TRBJ1-5; v_gene: TRBV19; abundance: few; d_gene: .; len: 19; CDR3nt: TGTGCCAGTAGTATACGCCCTCGCCGCGGGGCTTATAGCAATCAGCCCCAGCATTTT; CDR3aa: CASSIRPRRGAYSNQPQHF
j_gene: TRBJ2-1; v_gene: TRBV10-1; abundance: .; d_gene: TRBD2; len: 16; CDR3nt: TGCGCCAGCAGCACCGGGAGAGCGGGGGGGTACAATGAGCAGTTCTTC; CDR3aa: CASSTGRAGGYNEQFF
j_gene: TRBJ2-7; v_gene: TRBV12-3/TRBV12-4; abundance: .; d_gene: .; len: 13; CDR3nt: TGTGCCAGCAGTTTAAACTGGTCCTACGAGCAGTACTTC; CDR3aa: CASSLNWSYEQYF
j_gene: TRBJ2-3; v_gene: TRBV11-2; abundance: once; d_gene: .; len: 15; CDR3nt: TGTGCCAGCAGCTTATCAGACTCGAGCACAGATACGCAGTATTTT; CDR3aa: CASSLSDSSTDTQYF
j_gene: TRBJ2-7; v_gene: TRBV18; abundance: .; d_gene: TRBD2; len: 14; CDR3nt: TGTGCCAGCTCACCGAGAGGACTAGCGGGCGAGCAGTACTTC; CDR3aa: CASSPRGLAGEQYF
j_gene: TRBJ2-7; v_gene: TRBV30; abundance: .; d_gene: TRBD1; len: 12; CDR3nt: TGTGCCGGGGACAGGGGCCTGTACGAGCAGTACTTC; CDR3aa: CAGDRGLYEQYF
j_gene: TRBJ2-5; v_gene: TRBV5-1; abundance: .; d_gene: TRBD2; len: 16; CDR3nt: TGCGCCAGCAGCCCCGGGACTAGCGGGGGCCAAGAGACCCAGTACTTC; CDR3aa: CASSPGTSGGQETQYF
j_gene: TRBJ2-5; v_gene: TRBV18; abundance: .; d_gene: .; len: 13; CDR3nt: TGTGCCAGCTCACCAGGCGATGCGAGGGTCCAGTACTTC; CDR3aa: CASSPGDARVQYF
j_gene: TRBJ1-3; v_gene: TRBV2; abundance: .; d_gene: .; len: 14; CDR3nt: TGTGCCAGCAGTGGGTCAGTTTCTGGAAACACCATATATTTT; CDR3aa: CASSGSVSGNTIYF
j_gene: TRBJ1-2; v_gene: TRBV28; abundance: once; d_gene: TRBD1; len: 16; CDR3nt: TGTGCCAGCAGTTTAAAGGCCGGGACAGGGGGCTCGAGCTACACCTTC; CDR3aa: CASSLKAGTGGSSYTF
j_gene: TRBJ1-2; v_gene: TRBV28; abundance: .; d_gene: .; len: 13; CDR3nt: TGTGCCAGCAGTTTGTGGGGGAGGTATGGCTACACCTTC; CDR3aa: CASSLWGRYGYTF
j_gene: TRBJ2-7; v_gene: TRBV10-2; abundance: once; d_gene: TRBD2; len: 14; CDR3nt: TGCGCCAGCACGGGACTAGCGGGAGCCTACGAGCAGTACTTC; CDR3aa: CASTGLAGAYEQYF
j_gene: TRBJ2-1; v_gene: TRBV9; abundance: .; d_gene: TRBD2; len: 16; CDR3nt: TGTGCCAGCAGCCCACTAGCGGGGGTAGCTTACAATGAGCAGTTCTTC; CDR3aa: CASSPLAGVAYNEQFF
j_gene: TRBJ2-3; v_gene: TRBV5-5; abundance: .; d_gene: .; len: 13; CDR3nt: TGTGCCAGCAGCTTGGCGGCGGCAGACACGCAGTATTTT; CDR3aa: CASSLAAADTQYF
j_gene: TRBJ2-6; v_gene: TRBV4-1; abundance: .; d_gene: .; len: 17; CDR3nt: TGCGCCAGCAGCCAAGAATTCAGGAACTCTGGGGCCAACGTCCTGACTTTC; CDR3aa: CASSQEFRNSGANVLTF
j_gene: TRBJ1-2; v_gene: TRBV6-5; abundance: few; d_gene: TRBD1; len: 14; CDR3nt: TGTGCCAGCAGGCCACAGGGGGCGGTCCATGGCTACACCTTC; CDR3aa: CASRPQGAVHGYTF
j_gene: TRBJ2-2; v_gene: TRBV5-4; abundance: .; d_gene: TRBD1; len: 17; CDR3nt: TGTGCCAGCAGCTTGGCAGGGACAGGGGGCGCATCCGGGGAGCTGTTTTTT; CDR3aa: CASSLAGTGGASGELFF
j_gene: TRBJ2-7; v_gene: TRBV11-2; abundance: .; d_gene: TRBD1; len: 15; CDR3nt: TGTGCCAGCAGCTTAGGAGGTGACAGGGGCTCCGAGCAGTACTTC; CDR3aa: CASSLGGDRGSEQYF
j_gene: TRBJ1-6; v_gene: TRBV7-9; abundance: .; d_gene: TRBD1; len: 14; CDR3nt: TGTGCCAGCAGCGCCGACAGGGAGGCTTCACCCCTCCACTTT; CDR3aa: CASSADREASPLHF
j_gene: TRBJ2-7; v_gene: TRBV29-1; abundance: .; d_gene: TRBD2; len: 15; CDR3nt: TGCAGCGTTCTCCCGGACCCCGGGAGGATCTACGAGCAGTACTTC; CDR3aa: CSVLPDPGRIYEQYF
j_gene: TRBJ1-5; v_gene: TRBV7-2; abundance: .; d_gene: TRBD1; len: 15; CDR3nt: TGTGCCAGCAGCCTAGACAGGGGCGGCAATCAGCCCCAGCATTTT; CDR3aa: CASSLDRGGNQPQHF
j_gene: TRBJ2-5; v_gene: TRBV29-1; abundance: .; d_gene: TRBD1; len: 13; CDR3nt: TGCAGCGTCGCCGGGGGACAGGGGGAGACCCAGTACTTC; CDR3aa: CSVAGGQGETQYF
j_gene: TRBJ1-4; v_gene: TRBV5-4; abundance: few; d_gene: TRBD1; len: 15; CDR3nt: TGTGCCAGCAGCTTGAGAGGGACAGGGACTGAAAAACTGTTTTTT; CDR3aa: CASSLRGTGTEKLFF
j_gene: TRBJ1-4; v_gene: TRBV7-9; abundance: .; d_gene: TRBD1; len: 15; CDR3nt: TGTGCCAGCAGCATTGGACAGGGGTCTAATGAAAAACTGTTTTTT; CDR3aa: CASSIGQGSNEKLFF
j_gene: TRBJ2-5; v_gene: TRBV18; abundance: .; d_gene: .; len: 16; CDR3nt: TGTGCCAGCTCACCCCGACCGGGACAACCCCAAGAGACCCAGTACTTC; CDR3aa: CASSPRPGQPQETQYF
j_gene: TRBJ2-7; v_gene: TRBV10-2; abundance: .; d_gene: TRBD1; len: 14; CDR3nt: TGCGCCAGCAGTGAGTGGGACAGGTCCTACGAGCAGTACTTC; CDR3aa: CASSEWDRSYEQYF
j_gene: TRBJ2-3; v_gene: TRBV19; abundance: .; d_gene: .; len: 14; CDR3nt: TGTGCCAGTAGTATAGACTGGAGGGCAGATACGCAGTATTTT; CDR3aa: CASSIDWRADTQYF
j_gene: TRBJ2-5; v_gene: TRBV3-1/TRBV3-2; abundance: .; d_gene: TRBD2; len: 15; CDR3nt: TGTGCCAGCAGCCCACTAGCGGGGGGGCAAGAGACCCAGTACTTC; CDR3aa: CASSPLAGGQETQYF
j_gene: TRBJ1-2; v_gene: TRBV9; abundance: once; d_gene: TRBD1; len: 13; CDR3nt: TGTGCCAGCAGCGTGGGACAGGACTATGGCTACACCTTC; CDR3aa: CASSVGQDYGYTF
j_gene: TRBJ2-7; v_gene: TRBV5-1; abundance: .; d_gene: TRBD1; len: 15; CDR3nt: TGCGCCAGCAGCTTTGGACAGGGCAAATCCTACGAGCAGTACTTC; CDR3aa: CASSFGQGKSYEQYF
j_gene: TRBJ1-1; v_gene: TRBV11-3; abundance: .; d_gene: .; len: 14; CDR3nt: TGTGCCAGCAGCTTAGAAGGGGCCAACACTGAAGCTTTCTTT; CDR3aa: CASSLEGANTEAFF
j_gene: TRBJ1-5; v_gene: TRBV3-1/TRBV3-2; abundance: .; d_gene: .; len: 14; CDR3nt: TGTGCCAGCAGCCGAGACACTGTCCAACAGCCCCAGCATTTT; CDR3aa: CASSRDTVQQPQHF
j_gene: TRBJ2-6; v_gene: TRBV11-2; abundance: .; d_gene: TRBD1; len: 15; CDR3nt: TGTGCCAGCAGCCGCTATACCGGGACAGTAAGCGTCCTGACTTTC; CDR3aa: CASSRYTGTVSVLTF
j_gene: TRBJ2-6; v_gene: TRBV5-1; abundance: .; d_gene: .; len: 16; CDR3nt: TGCGCCAGCAGCCCCCAACTAGGGAGTGGGGCCAACGTCCTGACTTTC; CDR3aa: CASSPQLGSGANVLTF
j_gene: TRBJ1-2; v_gene: TRBV5-4; abundance: .; d_gene: .; len: 15; CDR3nt: TGTGCCAGCAGCTTGGAACAGGGATCCGGCTATGGCTACACCTTC; CDR3aa: CASSLEQGSGYGYTF
j_gene: TRBJ1-5; v_gene: TRBV4-2; abundance: .; d_gene: .; len: 14; CDR3nt: TGTGCCAGCAGCCAAGGGGCGGGAGATCAGCCCCAGCATTTT; CDR3aa: CASSQGAGDQPQHF
j_gene: TRBJ1-2; v_gene: TRBV6-5; abundance: .; d_gene: TRBD1; len: 12; CDR3nt: TGTGCCAGCACACAGGGGGCATATGGCTACACCTTC; CDR3aa: CASTQGAYGYTF
j_gene: TRBJ1-3; v_gene: TRBV7-2; abundance: .; d_gene: .; len: 14; CDR3nt: TGTGCCAGCAGCTTAGGGGCTACCGGAAACACCATATATTTT; CDR3aa: CASSLGATGNTIYF
j_gene: TRBJ2-3; v_gene: TRBV19; abundance: .; d_gene: TRBD1; len: 13; CDR3nt: TGTGCCAGTAGTGTAGGGACAGCCGATACGCAGTATTTT; CDR3aa: CASSVGTADTQYF
j_gene: TRBJ2-6; v_gene: TRBV5-1; abundance: .; d_gene: .; len: 14; CDR3nt: TGCGCCAGCAGCCTTAGCTCTGGGGCCAACGTCCTGACTTTC; CDR3aa: CASSLSSGANVLTF
j_gene: TRBJ1-3; v_gene: TRBV9; abundance: .; d_gene: .; len: 15; CDR3nt: TGTGCCAGCAGCGGAGGGGGGGCCTCCGGAAACACCATATATTTT; CDR3aa: CASSGGGASGNTIYF
j_gene: TRBJ1-4; v_gene: TRBV19; abundance: once; d_gene: TRBD1; len: 16; CDR3nt: TGTGCCAGTAGTACCGGGACAGGGTCAACTAATGAAAAACTGTTTTTT; CDR3aa: CASSTGTGSTNEKLFF